The 32 T cell receptor beta chains below all came from one sample that was sequenced in a study of beta chain features in type 1 diabetes. The entirety of the isolated RNA underwent reverse transcription, so expressed TCRB transcripts were sequenced. Assay: immunoSEQ multiplex PCR; the TCRdb copy retains only in-frame clones and omits some. Of 250,000 to 350,000 clones detected, less than 15% appear once; the ten largest clones hold approximately 7%. The sample comprised central memory CD4+ T cells from blood. Receptors originate from a man under 40 in good health.

This clone was counted at least ten times. The rearrangement uses TRBV4-1 and TRBJ2-1; D unresolved. The CDR3 is made up of 15 amino acids. V lost 1 base and J lost 2, with 9 bases in between. Germline CDR1 and CDR2: MGHRA and YSYEKL. CDR3 DNA sequence: TGCGCCAGCAGCCAAGCTCCTGGGGCCTACAATGAGCAGTTCTTC. Translating it yields CASSQAPGAYNEQFF.

A remark on this clone: This same CDR3 is encoded by further DNA sequences in the sample. This chain connects TRBV27 to TRBJ1-2; D is unclear. Deletions cut 3 bases from V and 1 base from J, with 6 bases between. The CDR3 contains 13 residues. Germline lookup yields CDR1 MNHEY and CDR2 SMNVEV (reference sequence). The CDR3 sequence: CASSFRGNYGYTF. Written as DNA, the CDR3 is TGTGCCAGCAGTTTCCGGGGTAACTATGGCTACACCTTC.

This clone was counted between two and nine times. This chain connects TRBV23-1 to TRBJ2-7; 11 bases fit TRBD1. TRBV23-1 carries the ORF label, with uncertain function. With 0 bases clipped from V and 3 bases from J, the junction kept 7 bases outside the gene matches. CDR3 length equals 17 residues. The CDR3 nucleotides are TGCGCCAGCAGTCAATCTACCGCGGGACAGGGGGGCTACGAGCAGTACGTC. Translating it yields CASSQSTAGQGGYEQYV.

The J gene is TRBJ2-3, the V gene TRBV30; D is perhaps TRBD1 (5 bases). V was trimmed by 3 bases and J by 1 base, leaving 14 bases between them. Germline CDR1 is GTSNPN and CDR2 is SVGIG (reference sequence). The CDR3 has 15 amino acids. The CDR3 sequence: CAWSMDNPGTDTQYF. DNA for the CDR3: TGTGCCTGGAGCATGGACAACCCGGGCACAGATACGCAGTATTTT.

The chain employs TRBV19 and TRBJ2-2; D is unresolved. V lost 4 bases and J lost 10, with 10 bases in between. The CDR3 runs to 12 residues. The V gene's germline CDR1 is LNHDA and CDR2 SQIVND (reference sequence). The CDR3 is CASSTYFLELFF. The CDR3 region has the DNA TGTGCCAGTAGTACCTACTTTTTGGAGCTGTTTTTT.

In this sample, this clone turned up a few times. The genes are TRBV9 and TRBJ2-5; D is unclear. CDR3 length: 14 residues. Trimming removed 0 bases from V and 2 bases from J, with 8 bases in between. Germline assignment: CDR1 SGDLS and CDR2 YYNGEE. The CDR3 loop reads CASSVGPSQETQYF. The CDR3 DNA sequence: TGTGCCAGCAGCGTAGGGCCCTCACAAGAGACCCAGTACTTC.

This clone came up many times. The V and J genes are TRBV7-2 and TRBJ2-7; the match to TRBD2 covers 8 bases. The CDR3 length is 14 residues. Germline V CDR1 and CDR2: SGHTA, FQGNSA. After removal of 5 bases from V and 2 bases from J, the junction contained 5 bases not matched to a gene. CDR3 protein: CASSPLAGPYEQYV. CDR3 DNA: TGTGCCAGCAGCCCTTTAGCGGGGCCCTACGAGCAGTACGTC.

This clone was observed a single time. The chain links TRBV5-1 to TRBJ2-3, with TRBD2 matching over 9 bases. The CDR3 sequence is 16 residues long. The V gene end was trimmed by 0 bases and the J gene end by 2 bases; junction bases not matched to a gene: 4. Germline CDR1 is SGHRS and CDR2 is YFSETQ. CDR3 DNA sequence: TGCGCCAGCAGCTTGGGGCGGGGGGGCCCCACAGATACGCAGTATTTT. Amino acids: CASSLGRGGPTDTQYF.

This clone was seen a handful of times. CDR3 amino acids: CASSANPTGAPLHF. Written as DNA, the CDR3 is TGTGCCAGCAGCGCTAACCCTACAGGGGCACCCCTCCACTTT. The chain recombines TRBV7-9 with TRBJ1-6; 7 positions match TRBD1. In germline, CDR1 is SEHNR, CDR2 FQNEAQ (reference sequence). V shed 5 bases, J shed 11 bases, and the junction held 9 bases outside the gene matches. The CDR3 extends over 14 amino acids. Using reference TRBV7-9 and TRBJ1-6 for the parts outside the CDR3, the full variable domain is DTGVSQNPRHKITKRGQNVTFRCDPISEHNRLYWYRQTLGQGPEFLTYFQNEAQLEKSRLLSDRFSAERPKGSFSTLEIQRTEQGDSAMYLCASSANPTGAPLHFGNGTRLTVT.

This clone has more than one count but fewer than ten. V and J are TRBV11-3 and TRBJ1-2; 7 bases line up with TRBD1. With V trimmed by 10 bases and J by 3 bases, 11 bases remained unmatched. The CDR3 sequence is 14 residues long. CDR1 is SGHNT, CDR2 YENEEA, per germline. The CDR3 DNA is TGTGCCACGACCCGTCCCGGGACAGACTATGGCTACACCTTC. This codes for CATTRPGTDYGYTF.

The gene calls are TRBV7-8 and TRBJ2-1, with 8 nucleotides matching TRBD2. This CDR3 is built from 18 residues. Germline CDR1 and CDR2: SGHVS and FQNEAQ. Germline trimming cut 3 bases from V and 5 bases from J; bases unmatched to any gene: 15. This chain's CDR3 is CASSLFTLAVPRHNEQFF. CDR3 nucleotides: TGTGCCAGCAGCTTGTTCACACTAGCGGTACCTAGGCACAATGAGCAGTTCTTC.

This clone was counted at least ten times. The chain joins TRBV2 to TRBJ2-7; D may correspond to TRBD1 or TRBD2 (5 bases each). The CDR3 loop spans 14 amino acids. Germline loops: CDR1 SNHLY, CDR2 FYNNEI. With 7 bases removed from V and 6 bases from J, the gap between germline ends came to 19 bases. CDR3: CASTEGLVGGEQYF. In DNA form, the CDR3 reads TGTGCCAGCACCGAAGGACTCGTTGGGGGCGAGCAGTACTTC.

Regarding this clone: A junction end diverges from the germline sequence, so it may reflect a read error. The genes are TRBV6-5 and TRBJ2-5; D possibly corresponds to TRBD2 (6 bases). Germline assignment: CDR1 MNHEY and CDR2 SVGAGI. There are 16 residues in the CDR3. The CDR3 protein is CASSYLGQGGQETQYF. The CDR3 nucleotides read TGTGCCAGCAGCTACTTGGGTCAGGGAGGTCAAGAGACCCAGTACTTC.

This clone was counted between two and nine times. This chain links TRBV29-1 with TRBJ2-3, with D unresolved. Trimming removed 6 bases from V and 4 bases from J, with 11 bases in between. CDR1 is SQVTM, CDR2 ANQGSEA, per germline. The CDR3 consists of 12 residues. The CDR3 protein is CSVTDGADTQYF. The CDR3 coding sequence is TGCAGCGTAACGGACGGAGCAGATACGCAGTATTTT.

This chain uses TRBV11-2 with TRBJ1-1, with unresolved D. V lost 3 bases to trimming and J lost 4 bases, with 12 bases between them. This CDR3 spans 14 amino acids. The germline gives CDR1 SGHAT, CDR2 FQNNGV. CDR3 protein: CASSLDPGSTEAFF. For the CDR3, the DNA is TGTGCCAGCAGCTTGGACCCGGGTTCCACTGAAGCTTTCTTT.

This clone was found many times. V gene TRBV2 combines with J gene TRBJ2-1; no clear D. The V end was cut by 2 bases, the J end by 12 bases, with 14 bases between. Germline CDR1 is SNHLY and CDR2 is FYNNEI. This CDR3 comprises 13 residues. The CDR3 DNA follows: TGTGCCAGCAGTGAACGAGAAGGATTCGGGCAGTTCTTC. The encoded protein is CASSEREGFGQFF. The variable domain in full, completed from reference TRBV2 and TRBJ2-1, reads EPEVTQTPSHQVTQMGQEVILRCVPISNHLYFYWYRQILGQKVEFLVSFYNNEISEKSEIFDDQFSVERPDGSNFTLKIRSTKLEDSAMYFCASSEREGFGQFFGPGTRLTVL.

The chain has TRBV5-1 and TRBJ2-3; the D gene is possibly TRBD2 (5 bases). With 4 bases removed from V and 5 bases from J, the gap between germline ends came to 14 bases. CDR3 length: 14 amino acids. From germline, CDR1 is SGHRS and CDR2 YFSETQ. In DNA, the CDR3 is TGCGCCAGCAGCCCAAGGGTTGCGGGAGATACGCAGTATTTT. This sequence encodes CASSPRVAGDTQYF.

V gene TRBV28 combines with J gene TRBJ2-2; a weak D match, TRBD2 (5 bases). Germline CDR1 is MDHEN and CDR2 is SYDVKM. Deletions cut 7 bases from V and 0 bases from J, with 12 bases between. The CDR3 is made up of 15 amino acids. The CDR3 sequence: CASKGSGTNTGELFF. CDR3 nucleotide sequence: TGTGCCAGCAAAGGGAGCGGCACGAACACCGGGGAGCTGTTTTTT.

At least ten counts were recorded for this clone. V gene TRBV13 combines with J gene TRBJ1-6; 7 bases match TRBD1. V gave up 5 bases and J gave up 7 bases; unmatched junction bases: 8. The CDR3 has 15 amino acids. Looked up from germline, CDR1 is PRHDT and CDR2 is FYEKMQ (reference sequence). The CDR3 coding sequence is TGTGCCAGCAGCCCATGGGACAGAAAAAATTCACCCCTCCACTTT. Translated, it gives CASSPWDRKNSPLHF.

This clone appeared a few times. Written as DNA, the CDR3 is TGCGCCAGCAGCCAAGATCCGGGCAGTGAAGCTTTCTTT. This codes for CASSQDPGSEAFF. J is TRBJ1-1 and V is TRBV23-1, with D uncertain. TRBV23-1 carries the ORF label, with uncertain function. V was clipped by 6 bases and J by 7 bases, with 15 bases between them. The length of the CDR3 is 13 residues.

V is TRBV4-3 and J is TRBJ2-2; the match to TRBD2 covers 8 bases. This CDR3 has 14 amino acids. V trimming: 9 bases; J trimming: 5 bases; junction bases outside the gene matches: 8. Germline V gene sequence: CDR1 LGHNA, CDR2 YSLEER. The CDR3 DNA reads TGCGCCAGTCGGAGCGGGAGTAAAACCGGGGAGCTGTTTTTT. Translating it yields CASRSGSKTGELFF.

The chain uses TRBV5-4 and TRBJ2-5; no reliable D call. The ends were cut back, 4 bases at V and 5 bases at J, with 9 bases in the middle. Germline CDR1 and CDR2: SGHNT and YYREEE (reference sequence). The CDR3 spans 12 residues. CDR3 DNA: TGTGCCAGCAGCCTGAATGGGGAGACCCAGTACTTC. It yields the protein CASSLNGETQYF.

The rearrangement links TRBV2 to TRBJ2-3; unclear D gene. Germline V lookup: CDR1 SNHLY, CDR2 FYNNEI. The CDR3 covers 15 residues. Deletions cut 4 bases from V and 2 bases from J, with 13 bases between. The CDR3 loop reads CASSGDSRDTDTQYF. As DNA, the CDR3 is TGTGCCAGCAGTGGCGACTCAAGAGACACAGATACGCAGTATTTT. Complete variable domain (other parts from reference TRBV2 and TRBJ2-3): EPEVTQTPSHQVTQMGQEVILRCVPISNHLYFYWYRQILGQKVEFLVSFYNNEISEKSEIFDDQFSVERPDGSNFTLKIRSTKLEDSAMYFCASSGDSRDTDTQYFGPGTRLTVL.

There are a few counts of this clone. V gene TRBV5-4 combines with J gene TRBJ2-5, with D possibly matching TRBD2 (5 bases). Germline V gene data show CDR1 as SGHNT and CDR2 as YYREEE (reference sequence). The CDR3 loop spans 15 amino acids. Deletions cut 4 bases from V and 4 bases from J, with 17 bases between. In nucleotides, the CDR3 is TGTGCCAGCAGCCACGGGGATTCAGGCCCAGAGACCCAGTACTTC. It specifies CASSHGDSGPETQYF.

The chain carries TRBV6-6 and TRBJ2-3, with 8 nucleotides matching TRBD2. The V gene's germline CDR1 is MNHNY and CDR2 SVGAGI (reference sequence). The J segment lost 13 bases and the V segment lost 5 bases, leaving 11 bases of the junction unmatched. The CDR3 extends over 13 amino acids. The CDR3, as DNA: TGTGCCAGCAGTCCCCGGGGGGCGGGGGGAAAGTATTTT. Its translation: CASSPRGAGGKYF.

This clone was picked up a small number of times. The gene calls are TRBV11-3 and TRBJ2-1; TRBD1 agrees at 7 bases. The CDR3 is made up of 14 amino acids. CDR1 and CDR2 from the germline V gene are SGHNT and YENEEA. After removal of 5 bases from V and 10 bases from J, the junction contained 11 bases not matched to a gene. CDR3 in DNA: TGTGCCAGCAGCCCCGGGACAGCAATACGGGAGCAGTTCTTC. Its translation is CASSPGTAIREQFF.

This chain links TRBV5-4 with TRBJ2-1; TRBD1 aligns across 7 bases. The germline CDR1 and CDR2 sequences are SGHNT and YYREEE (reference sequence). The CDR3 has 15 residues. The V gene end was trimmed by 4 bases and the J gene end by 1 base; junction bases not matched to a gene: 5. The CDR3 DNA follows: TGTGCCAGCAGCCCGGGACAGAGGTCCTACAATGAGCAGTTCTTC. Its translation is CASSPGQRSYNEQFF.

The rearrangement joins TRBV7-9 to TRBJ1-1; 9 bases agree with TRBD1. The CDR3 runs to 14 residues. Germline values: CDR1 SEHNR, CDR2 FQNEAQ (reference sequence). J gave up 10 bases and V 4 bases, and 10 bases lay outside the gene matches. CDR3 sequence (DNA): TGTGCCAGCAGCTCCGGGACAGGGTTATCTCGAGCTTTCTTT. It encodes CASSSGTGLSRAFF.

V and J are TRBV5-4 and TRBJ1-1; the D gene is possibly TRBD1 (6 bases). Trimming removed 4 bases at V and 1 base at J, with 17 bases between. CDR3 length: 16 amino acids. The germline gives CDR1 SGHNT, CDR2 YYREEE (reference sequence). The CDR3 here is CASSIKDRSENTEAFF. For the CDR3, the DNA is TGTGCCAGCAGCATAAAGGACAGATCCGAGAACACTGAAGCTTTCTTT.

This clone was counted a few times. The chain employs TRBV7-2 and TRBJ1-1; D gene ambiguous. This CDR3 is built from 11 residues. Germline CDR1 reads SGHTA; CDR2 reads FQGNSA. Trimming took 5 bases from V and 7 from J, leaving 8 bases between them. In nucleotides, the CDR3 is TGTGCCAGCAGCCTCCGGCGTGAAGCTTTCTTT. This encodes CASSLRREAFF.

In its sample, this clone was seen a few times. This chain links TRBV7-6 with TRBJ1-5; no firm D call. Per the germline V gene, CDR1 is SGHVS and CDR2 is FNYEAQ. The CDR3 totals 13 residues. Trimming took 1 base from V and 4 from J, leaving 5 bases between them. CDR3 DNA: TGTGCCAGCAGCTTAGAACGGAATCAGCCCCAGCATTTT. Its protein is CASSLERNQPQHF.

The sample holds a few counts of this clone. This sequence joins TRBV18 and TRBJ2-3; 8 bases line up with TRBD2. Germline lookup yields CDR1 KGHSH and CDR2 LQKENI. V shed 0 bases, J shed 5 bases, and the junction held 4 bases outside the gene matches. The CDR3 runs 15 residues. This CDR3 reads CASSPPRGALDTQYF. The CDR3 DNA is TGTGCCAGCTCACCACCGCGGGGGGCCCTAGATACGCAGTATTTT.